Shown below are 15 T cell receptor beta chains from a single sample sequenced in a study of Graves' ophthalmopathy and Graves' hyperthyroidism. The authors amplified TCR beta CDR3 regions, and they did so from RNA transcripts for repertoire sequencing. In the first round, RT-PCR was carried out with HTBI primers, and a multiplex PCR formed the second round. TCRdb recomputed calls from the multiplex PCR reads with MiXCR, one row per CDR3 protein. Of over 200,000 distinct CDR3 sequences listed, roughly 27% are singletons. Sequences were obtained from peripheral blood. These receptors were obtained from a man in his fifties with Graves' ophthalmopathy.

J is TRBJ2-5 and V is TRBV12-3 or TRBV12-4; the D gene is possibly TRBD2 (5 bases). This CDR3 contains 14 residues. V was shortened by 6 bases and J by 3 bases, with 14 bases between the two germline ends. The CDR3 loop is CASSHPPAEETQYF. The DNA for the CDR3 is TGTGCCAGCAGCCACCCTCCAGCGGAAGAGACCCAGTACTTC.

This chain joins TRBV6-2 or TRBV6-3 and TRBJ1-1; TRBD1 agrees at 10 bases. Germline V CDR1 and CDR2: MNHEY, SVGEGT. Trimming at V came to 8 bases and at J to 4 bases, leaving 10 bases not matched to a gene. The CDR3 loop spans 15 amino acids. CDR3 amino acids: CASSVWRQGATEAFF. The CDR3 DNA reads TGTGCCAGCTCTGTTTGGAGACAGGGGGCCACTGAAGCTTTCTTT.

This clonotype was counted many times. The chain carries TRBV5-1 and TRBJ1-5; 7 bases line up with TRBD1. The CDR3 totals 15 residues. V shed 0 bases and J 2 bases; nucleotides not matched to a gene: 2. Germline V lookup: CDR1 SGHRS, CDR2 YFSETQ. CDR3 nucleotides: TGCGCCAGCAGCTTGGGGGGACAGCGCAATCAGCCCCAGCATTTT. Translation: CASSLGGQRNQPQHF.

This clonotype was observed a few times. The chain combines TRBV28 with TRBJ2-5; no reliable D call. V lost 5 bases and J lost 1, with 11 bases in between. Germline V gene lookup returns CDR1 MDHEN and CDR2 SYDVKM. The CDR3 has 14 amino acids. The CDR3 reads CASSLLWGQETQYF. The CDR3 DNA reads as TGTGCCAGCAGTCTCCTTTGGGGCCAAGAGACCCAGTACTTC.

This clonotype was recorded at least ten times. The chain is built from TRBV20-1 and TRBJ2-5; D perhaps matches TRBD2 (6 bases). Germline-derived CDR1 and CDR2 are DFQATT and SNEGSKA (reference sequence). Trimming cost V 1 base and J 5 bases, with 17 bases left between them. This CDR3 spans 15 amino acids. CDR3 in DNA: TGCAGTGCTAGAGCCGGGAGATCCCCGGGGGAGACCCAGTACTTC. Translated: CSARAGRSPGETQYF.

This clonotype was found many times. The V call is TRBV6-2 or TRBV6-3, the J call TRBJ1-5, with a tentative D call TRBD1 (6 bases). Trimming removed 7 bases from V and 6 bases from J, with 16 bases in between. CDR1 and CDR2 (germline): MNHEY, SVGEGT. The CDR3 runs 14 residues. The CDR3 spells CASTRGAQGQPQHF. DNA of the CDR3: TGTGCCAGCACCCGGGGGGCGCAGGGTCAGCCCCAGCATTTT.

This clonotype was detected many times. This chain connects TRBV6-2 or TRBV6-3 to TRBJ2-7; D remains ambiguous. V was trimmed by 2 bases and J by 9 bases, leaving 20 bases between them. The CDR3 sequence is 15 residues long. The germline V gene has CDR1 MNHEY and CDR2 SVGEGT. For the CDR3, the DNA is TGTGCCAGCAGTTACGGTTGGGCTATTGGTAATGGGCAGTACTTC. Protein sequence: CASSYGWAIGNGQYF.

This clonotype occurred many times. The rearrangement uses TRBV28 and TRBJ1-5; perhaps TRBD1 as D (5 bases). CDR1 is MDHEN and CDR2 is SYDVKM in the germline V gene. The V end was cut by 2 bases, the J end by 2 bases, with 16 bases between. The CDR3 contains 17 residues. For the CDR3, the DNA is TGTGCCAGCAGTTTAGGTCGGGGCTTATTGGGCAATCAGCCCCAGCATTTT. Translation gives CASSLGRGLLGNQPQHF.

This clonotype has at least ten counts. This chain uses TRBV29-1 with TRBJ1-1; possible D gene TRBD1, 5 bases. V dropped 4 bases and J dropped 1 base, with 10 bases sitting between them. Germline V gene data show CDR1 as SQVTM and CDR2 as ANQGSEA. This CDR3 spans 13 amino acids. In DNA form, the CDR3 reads TGCAGCGTTGGACTGAGGGGGAACACTGAAGCTTTCTTT. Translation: CSVGLRGNTEAFF.

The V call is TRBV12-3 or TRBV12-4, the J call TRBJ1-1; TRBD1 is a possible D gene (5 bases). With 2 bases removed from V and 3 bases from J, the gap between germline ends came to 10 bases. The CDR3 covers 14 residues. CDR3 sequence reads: CASSLTGLDTEAFF. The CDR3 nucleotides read TGTGCCAGCAGTTTAACAGGTTTAGACACTGAAGCTTTCTTT.

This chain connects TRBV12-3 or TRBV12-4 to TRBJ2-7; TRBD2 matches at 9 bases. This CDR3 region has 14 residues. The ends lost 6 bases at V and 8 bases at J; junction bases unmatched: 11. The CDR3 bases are TGTGCCAGCAGCAGCGGGGGGACACCACCTAAGCAGTACTTC. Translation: CASSSGGTPPKQYF.

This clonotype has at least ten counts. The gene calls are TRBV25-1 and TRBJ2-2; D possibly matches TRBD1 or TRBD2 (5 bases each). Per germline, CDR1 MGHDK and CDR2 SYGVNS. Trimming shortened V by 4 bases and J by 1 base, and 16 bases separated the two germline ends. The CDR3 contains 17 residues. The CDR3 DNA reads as TGTGCCAGCAGTGCTCCGACCGGGACGGGGAACACCGGGGAGCTGTTTTTT. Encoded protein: CASSAPTGTGNTGELFF.

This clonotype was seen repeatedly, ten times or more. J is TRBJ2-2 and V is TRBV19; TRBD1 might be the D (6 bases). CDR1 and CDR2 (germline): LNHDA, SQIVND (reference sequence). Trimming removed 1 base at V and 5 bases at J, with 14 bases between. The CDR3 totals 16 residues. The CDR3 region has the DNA TGTGCCAGTAGTATAGTTCCAGGGGTTGAGACCGGGGAGCTGTTTTTT. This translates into CASSIVPGVETGELFF.

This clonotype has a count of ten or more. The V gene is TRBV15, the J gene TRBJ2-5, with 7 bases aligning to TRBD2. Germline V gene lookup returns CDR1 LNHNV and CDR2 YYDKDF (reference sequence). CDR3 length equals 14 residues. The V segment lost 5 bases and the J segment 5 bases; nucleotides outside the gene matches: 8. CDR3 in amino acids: CATSGGEGRETQYF. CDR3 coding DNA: TGTGCCACCAGCGGAGGGGAGGGGCGGGAGACCCAGTACTTC.

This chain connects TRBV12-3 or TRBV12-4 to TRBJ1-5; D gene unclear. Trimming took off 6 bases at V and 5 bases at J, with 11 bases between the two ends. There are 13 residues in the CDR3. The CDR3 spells CASSPDGDQPQHF. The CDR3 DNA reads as TGTGCCAGCAGCCCGGACGGTGATCAGCCCCAGCATTTT.